This TCR beta chain was captured by sequencing in a study of blood T cell repertoires in COVID-19. Measured with immunoSEQ multiplex PCR; TCRdb has only the in-frame clones, and not every one. The sample includes nearly 70,000 clones, around 89% seen only once; the top ten take 6% to 7%. This CDR3 is built from 15 residues. CDR1 and CDR2 from the germline V gene are SGHVS and FNYEAQ. The germline V and J ends were trimmed by 0 bases and 7 bases, with 12 bases remaining between them. The rearrangement links TRBV7-6 to TRBJ1-4, with D tentatively TRBD1 (5 bases). The clonotype originates from a woman in her sixties or seventies with acute or convalescent COVID-19. Sequences were obtained from peripheral blood. DNA of the CDR3: TGTGCCAGCAGCTTAGCGGGAGGGGATGCTGAAAAACTGTTTTTT. Translation: CASSLAGGDAEKLFF.